The 8 T cell receptor beta chains given below trace back to one sample, sequenced in a study of OX40 agonist ivuxolimab in advanced cancers. The protocol was immunoSEQ multiplex PCR, while the TCRdb copy is restricted to in-frame clones and leaves out a portion. The table has tens of thousands of clones, 85% to 90% seen once. The sample in question was CD4+ or CD8+ T cells sorted from blood, obtained in a trial of the OX40 agonist ivuxolimab. All receptors derive from an adult with an advanced solid tumor such as melanoma, head and neck, liver or kidney cancer.

This rearrangement joins TRBV29-1 to TRBJ2-7, with 10 nucleotides matching TRBD1. The CDR3 has 12 residues. Germline V gene data show CDR1 as SQVTM and CDR2 as ANQGSEA. V was pared by 5 bases and J by 7 bases, with 5 bases of the junction left unmatched. The CDR3 region is CSVRQGAREQYF. The CDR3 DNA reads TGCAGCGTTCGACAGGGGGCGCGGGAGCAGTACTTC.

This sequence joins TRBV5-1 and TRBJ1-3, with TRBD1 identical over 11 bases. This CDR3 spans 16 amino acids. Looked up from germline, CDR1 is SGHRS and CDR2 is YFSETQ. Trimming cost V 3 bases and J 4 bases; bases outside gene matches: 6. This CDR3 is CASSSGQGAPGNTIYF. Here the CDR3 DNA reads TGCGCCAGCAGCTCAGGACAGGGGGCGCCGGGAAACACCATATATTTT.

This clone came up a few times. The chain has TRBV5-1 and TRBJ2-3, with D hard to call. CDR1 SGHRS and CDR2 YFSETQ come from the germline V gene. The V end was cut by 3 bases, the J end by 3 bases, with 8 bases between. This CDR3 has 13 amino acids. CDR3 sequence: CASSSHSTDTQYF. CDR3 nucleotide sequence: TGCGCCAGCAGCTCCCATTCGACAGATACGCAGTATTTT.

The chain joins TRBV7-6 to TRBJ2-1; TRBD1 aligns across 10 bases. Germline CDR1 is SGHVS and CDR2 is FNYEAQ. J was trimmed by 4 bases and V by 5 bases; bases with no gene match: 8. This CDR3 has 16 residues. CDR3 region: CASSKSGTGAYNEQFF. For the CDR3, the DNA is TGTGCCAGCAGCAAATCCGGGACAGGGGCATACAATGAGCAGTTCTTC.

The rearrangement uses TRBV11-3 and TRBJ2-4; no definite D call. Looked up from germline, CDR1 is SGHNT and CDR2 is YENEEA. V lost 2 bases, J lost 5 bases, and 7 bases lay in between. CDR3 length: 13 residues. This CDR3 is CASSLRWENIQYF. The CDR3 nucleotides read TGTGCCAGCAGCTTAAGATGGGAAAACATTCAGTACTTC.

This chain connects TRBV6-4 to TRBJ2-3; D unresolved. The V gene lost 3 bases and the J gene lost 4 bases, with 8 bases spanning the gap. The germline gives CDR1 MRHNA, CDR2 SNTAGT. This CDR3 comprises 13 residues. This CDR3 is CASSEDVADTQYF. The CDR3 nucleotides read TGTGCCAGCAGTGAGGACGTCGCAGATACGCAGTATTTT.

The chain recombines TRBV5-1 with TRBJ2-2; D unresolved. Germline-derived CDR1 and CDR2 are SGHRS and YFSETQ. This CDR3 is 13 amino acids long. Trimming pared 0 bases from V and 7 bases from J, leaving 7 bases between. The CDR3 DNA sequence: TGCGCCAGCAGCTTGGACGTTATCGGGGAGCTGTTTTTT. It is translated as CASSLDVIGELFF. Together with reference TRBV5-1 and TRBJ2-2, the CDR3 gives the full variable domain: KAGVTQTPRYLIKTRGQQVTLSCSPISGHRSVSWYQQTPGQGLQFLFEYFSETQRNKGNFPGRFSGRQFSNSRSEMNVSTLELGDSALYLCASSLDVIGELFFGEGSRLTVL.

V usage is TRBV5-1 and J usage is TRBJ2-3; no firm D call. The CDR3 loop spans 15 amino acids. The germline V gene encodes CDR1 SGHRS and CDR2 YFSETQ. The V and J ends lost 4 bases and 3 bases respectively, with 15 bases between them. Here the CDR3 reads CASSLSSVGTDTQYF. The CDR3 nucleotides read TGCGCCAGCAGCCTCTCTTCTGTAGGTACAGATACGCAGTATTTT.